Sequencing of this TCR beta chain was carried out in a study of graft-versus-host responses after intestinal transplantation. Study as a whole: All recipients were transplanted with multivisceral, liver-intestinal, or isolated intestinal grafts. Tacrolimus and steroids were given for two to three years to all recipients after anti-thymocyte globulin induction. Findings and limits, study-wide: High graft-versus-host to host-versus-graft T cell clonal ratios marked allografts of patients with graft-donor macrochimerism. Researchers found GvH clones in recipient marrow, and some showed up first in ileum or blood.

CDR3 length: 14 amino acids. Germline-derived CDR1 and CDR2 are SSHAT and FNYEAQ (reference sequence). The table came from immunoSEQ multiplex PCR; TCRdb's copy has only in-frame clones and leaves some out. The sample yields 95,000 to 150,000 clones, 85% to 95% seen once. Comment on this clone: Its antigen is unknown. At one boundary the junction diverges from the germline segment, which might be a read error.

The sample consisted of unstimulated CD4+ T cells sorted from spleen or lymph node cells, taken before intestinal transplant. This TCR was sampled from a human donor who received an intestinal transplant. J is TRBJ2-2 and V is TRBV7-7; D not certain. The DNA for the CDR3 is TGTGCTAGCAGCCCTACGCCACTCACCGGGGAGCTGTTTTTT. Amino acid sequence: CASSPTPLTGELFF.